The T cell receptor (beta chain) under discussion was sequenced for a study of blood T cell repertoires in COVID-19. Study as a whole: T cells, B-cell-depleted T cells, or PBMCs supplied cDNA or gDNA.

From germline, CDR1 is SGHVS and CDR2 FNYEAQ. Trimming stripped 1 base from V and 4 bases from J, with 15 bases between. The CDR3 has 16 residues. Profiling relied on immunoSEQ multiplex PCR, and the TCRdb table lists in-frame clones only, not all of them. This table holds around 470,000 clones, roughly 89% found once. The sequence came from a man aged 18 to 29 with COVID-19, enrolled during active disease. Sequencing was performed on peripheral blood. The chain combines TRBV7-6 with TRBJ2-3; perhaps TRBD1 as D (7 bases). CDR3 loop: CASSLGKGGGADTQYF. Here the CDR3 DNA reads TGTGCCAGCAGCTTAGGGAAAGGAGGGGGCGCAGATACGCAGTATTTT.